This T cell receptor (beta chain) is from a study of T cell responses to AZD1222 COVID-19 vaccine. The CDR3 loop spans 17 amino acids. Germline values: CDR1 LGHNA, CDR2 YNFKEQ. Trimming cost V 0 bases and J 1 base; bases outside gene matches: 7. The repertoire was sequenced with immunoSEQ multiplex PCR; TCRdb's copy has only in-frame clones and lacks some. The table has some 160,000 clones, around 93% seen once; the top ten hold around 4%. The sequencing used peripheral blood, collected on day 0 of AZD1222 vaccination. The receptor was isolated from an adult in good health. This sequence joins TRBV4-2 and TRBJ2-3, with 7 bases lining up with TRBD2. The CDR3 DNA sequence: TGTGCCAGCAGCCAAGACGGGAGGCTTTGGGGCACAGATACGCAGTATTTT. Residues: CASSQDGRLWGTDTQYF.